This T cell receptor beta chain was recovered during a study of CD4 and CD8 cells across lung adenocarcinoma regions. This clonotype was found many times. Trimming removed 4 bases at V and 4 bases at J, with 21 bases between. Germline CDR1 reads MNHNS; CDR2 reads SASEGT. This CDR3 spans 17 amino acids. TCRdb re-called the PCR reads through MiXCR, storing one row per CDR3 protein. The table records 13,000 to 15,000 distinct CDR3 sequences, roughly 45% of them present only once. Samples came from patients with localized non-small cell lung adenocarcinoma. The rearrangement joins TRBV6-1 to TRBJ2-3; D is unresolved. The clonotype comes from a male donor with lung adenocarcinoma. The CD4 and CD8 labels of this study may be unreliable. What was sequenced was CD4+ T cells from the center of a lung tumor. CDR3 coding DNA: TGTGCCAGCAGTGGGTATAACGCACTACCCCCCTCAGATACGCAGTATTTT. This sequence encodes CASSGYNALPPSDTQYF.